These 32 T cell receptor beta chains were sequenced from one sample in a study of post-analysis software for immune sequencing data. Their specific antigens are unknown. Unique molecular identifiers were built into the TCR beta cDNA libraries. TCRdb reanalysed the PCR reads using MiXCR and keeps one entry per CDR3 protein. There are a few hundred thousand distinct CDR3 sequences in the sample; less than 40% occur only once, and 10% to 15% lies in the top ten. Study findings and constraints: The study found TRBV5-6, TRBV5-1 and TRBV20-1 among five or six TRBV segments more frequent in patients than controls.

The sequenced sample was blood. The receptors were gathered from a girl between 5 and 17 years old with multiple sclerosis.

A few counts support this clonotype. The chain uses TRBV12-3 or TRBV12-4 and TRBJ1-5; D uncertain. The CDR3 contains 17 residues. V dropped 4 bases and J dropped 7 bases, with 23 bases sitting between them. The CDR3 DNA sequence: TGTGCCAGCAGTTCTTCCCTCGGCGGGCACCTCCTCCAGCCCCAGCATTTT. Its translation: CASSSSLGGHLLQPQHF.

A few counts support this clonotype. The chain joins TRBV12-3 or TRBV12-4 to TRBJ1-5; no definite D call. CDR3 length: 14 residues. With 5 bases removed from V and 1 base from J, the gap between germline ends came to 9 bases. The CDR3 loop reads CASSATPSNQPQHF. The CDR3 DNA reads TGTGCCAGCAGTGCCACACCGAGCAATCAGCCCCAGCATTTT.

This clonotype was recorded a few times. This chain connects TRBV3-1 to TRBJ2-7, with a tentative D call TRBD1 (5 bases). This CDR3 spans 15 amino acids. Trimming cost V 0 bases and J 3 bases, with 12 bases left between them. The germline gives CDR1 LGHDT, CDR2 YNNKEL (reference sequence). DNA of the CDR3: TGTGCCAGCAGCCAAGACGTACAGGCGCTCTACGAGCAGTACTTC. Amino acids: CASSQDVQALYEQYF.

The chain is built from TRBV5-1 and TRBJ2-3; 15 bases line up with TRBD2. This CDR3 has 16 residues. Germline V gene lookup returns CDR1 SGHRS and CDR2 YFSETQ. V lost 6 bases and J lost 1; bases outside the gene matches: 3. CDR3 in amino acids: CASTGTSGGRTDTQYF. As DNA, the CDR3 is TGCGCCAGCACCGGGACTAGCGGGGGGCGCACAGATACGCAGTATTTT.

The chain links TRBV9 to TRBJ2-6, with 8 bases that match TRBD1. The CDR3 has 16 amino acids. Trimming at V came to 3 bases and at J to 2 bases, leaving 4 bases not matched to a gene. Germline loops: CDR1 SGDLS, CDR2 YYNGEE. The DNA of the CDR3 is TGTGCCAGCAGCGCGAAACAGGGGGCTGGGGCCAACGTCCTGACTTTC. Amino acids: CASSAKQGAGANVLTF. Looking up the rest from reference TRBV9 and TRBJ2-6 gives the full variable domain: DSGVTQTPKHLITATGQRVTLRCSPRSGDLSVYWYQQSLDQGLQFLIQYYNGEERAKGNILERFSAQQFPDLHSELNLSSLELGDSALYFCASSAKQGAGANVLTFGAGSRLTVL.

This clonotype was recorded a few times. The V and J genes are TRBV12-3 or TRBV12-4 and TRBJ1-2; 11 bases map to TRBD1. With 5 bases clipped from V and 3 bases from J, the junction kept 2 bases outside the gene matches. The CDR3 is 14 amino acids. Here the CDR3 reads CASSPDRGHYGYTF. CDR3 nucleotide sequence: TGTGCCAGCAGTCCGGACAGGGGGCACTATGGCTACACCTTC.

The genes are TRBV2 and TRBJ2-7; D is unresolved. Looked up from germline, CDR1 is SNHLY and CDR2 is FYNNEI. V shed 0 bases and J shed 9 bases, with 12 bases lying between them. The CDR3 covers 13 residues. The CDR3 loop reads CASSEAPGLGQYF. CDR3 bases: TGTGCCAGCAGTGAAGCTCCGGGCTTGGGGCAGTACTTC.

Many counts were recorded for this clonotype. The V call is TRBV12-3 or TRBV12-4, the J call TRBJ1-1; a weak D match, TRBD1 (6 bases). V lost 5 bases and J lost 1, with 8 bases in between. The CDR3 contains 13 residues. CDR3 loop: CASSLRGNTEAFF. The CDR3 region has the DNA TGTGCCAGCAGTCTCAGGGGGAACACTGAAGCTTTCTTT.

This clonotype showed up just once. The V call is TRBV7-2, the J call TRBJ1-1; 7 nucleotides align to TRBD1. V shed 5 bases, J shed 2 bases, and the junction held 5 bases outside the gene matches. Germline V CDR1 and CDR2: SGHTA, FQGNSA. The CDR3 consists of 14 residues. CDR3 residues: CASSRRQGNTEAFF. CDR3 bases: TGTGCCAGCAGCCGTAGACAGGGTAACACTGAAGCTTTCTTT.

The rearrangement uses TRBV7-2 and TRBJ2-1, with 15 bases aligning to TRBD2. V lost 11 bases to trimming and J lost 5 bases; unmatched junction nucleotides: 19. Germline V CDR1 and CDR2: SGHTA, FQGNSA. The CDR3 has 19 residues. CDR3 DNA: TGTGCCGGCTCGTCACCGGGCGGACTAGCGGGGGGGCCGGACAATGAGCAGTTCTTC. This codes for CAGSSPGGLAGGPDNEQFF.

V is TRBV9 and J is TRBJ1-3, with D tentatively TRBD1 (5 bases). V was shortened by 0 bases and J by 0 bases, with 10 bases between the two germline ends. Germline CDR1 SGDLS, CDR2 YYNGEE. The CDR3 has 16 residues. For the CDR3, the DNA is TGTGCCAGCAGCGTAGGTACAGGCGTCTCTGGAAACACCATATATTTT. This sequence encodes CASSVGTGVSGNTIYF.

The V call is TRBV5-6, the J call TRBJ2-2; no firm D call. Germline V lookup: CDR1 SGHDT, CDR2 YYEEEE. Trimming removed 4 bases at V and 7 bases at J, with 5 bases between. This CDR3 contains 11 residues. In DNA form, the CDR3 reads TGTGCCAGCAGCATAGGCGGGGAGCTGTTTTTT. Amino acids: CASSIGGELFF.

J is TRBJ1-5 and V is TRBV2; no clear D. The V gene lost 3 bases and the J gene lost 3 bases, with 15 bases spanning the gap. Germline V gene data show CDR1 as SNHLY and CDR2 as FYNNEI. The CDR3 runs to 16 residues. This chain's CDR3 is CASSEAPGSFNQPQHF. For the CDR3, the DNA is TGTGCCAGCAGTGAGGCGCCCGGTTCCTTCAATCAGCCCCAGCATTTT.

A few counts support this clonotype. The chain uses TRBV7-3 and TRBJ2-7; TRBD2 matches at 14 bases. V lost 1 base and J lost 4; bases outside the gene matches: 3. The CDR3 consists of 16 residues. Germline V gene sequence: CDR1 SGHTA, CDR2 FQGTGA. The CDR3 sequence is CASSLMGTSGGYEQYF. The CDR3 DNA sequence: TGTGCCAGCAGCTTAATGGGGACTAGCGGGGGATACGAGCAGTACTTC.

This sequence joins TRBV24-1 and TRBJ1-2, with D uncertain. Trimming shortened V by 1 base and J by 2 bases, and 7 bases separated the two germline ends. CDR1 and CDR2 from the germline V gene are KGHDR and SFDVKD. The CDR3 is 14 residues long. In DNA, the CDR3 is TGTGCCACCAGTGATTTATCCAGAAACTATGGCTACACCTTC. Translation: CATSDLSRNYGYTF.

This clonotype occurred a few times. The V and J genes are TRBV29-1 and TRBJ2-3, with D tentatively TRBD1 or TRBD2 (5 bases each). Trimming took 7 bases from V and 0 from J, leaving 14 bases between them. The CDR3 spans 14 residues. Germline V gene lookup returns CDR1 SQVTM and CDR2 ANQGSEA. The CDR3 bases are TGCAGCGGGCAGGGTAGCGCCAGCACAGATACGCAGTATTTT. Translated: CSGQGSASTDTQYF.

The V gene is TRBV5-6, the J gene TRBJ2-3; a weak D match, TRBD2 (5 bases). From germline, CDR1 is SGHDT and CDR2 YYEEEE. V lost 2 bases to trimming and J lost 3 bases, with 13 bases between them. This CDR3 has 15 amino acids. CDR3 DNA: TGTGCCAGCAGCTTTAGACGGGCGGGTACAGATACGCAGTATTTT. Translating it yields CASSFRRAGTDTQYF.

This clonotype has at least ten counts. This chain links TRBV29-1 with TRBJ2-7; D gene unclear. Germline loops: CDR1 SQVTM, CDR2 ANQGSEA. The V and J ends lost 5 bases and 3 bases respectively, with 5 bases between them. This CDR3 has 10 residues. The CDR3 reads CSVRDYEQYF. Written as DNA, the CDR3 is TGCAGCGTTCGAGACTACGAGCAGTACTTC.

This clonotype showed up just a few times. The CDR3 reads CASSQGPSNIQYF. CDR3 coding DNA: TGCGCCAGCAGCCAGGGCCCTTCAAACATTCAGTACTTC. The rearrangement uses TRBV4-3 and TRBJ2-4; D is unresolved. The CDR3 contains 13 residues. From germline, CDR1 is LGHNA and CDR2 YSLEER. The V and J ends lost 3 bases and 6 bases respectively, with 9 bases between them.

This sequence joins TRBV6-5 and TRBJ2-7; 7 bases fit TRBD1. This CDR3 spans 13 amino acids. Trimming cost V 2 bases and J 6 bases; bases outside gene matches: 4. Per the germline V gene, CDR1 is MNHEY and CDR2 is SVGAGI. In DNA, the CDR3 is TGTGCCAGCAGTTACGGCTCAGGGGGCGAGCAGTACTTC. It codes for CASSYGSGGEQYF.

This clonotype was counted only a few times. V is TRBV28 and J is TRBJ2-7; 10 bases match TRBD1. After removal of 6 bases from V and 2 bases from J, the junction contained 4 bases not matched to a gene. CDR3 length: 14 amino acids. The V gene's germline CDR1 is MDHEN and CDR2 SYDVKM. As DNA, the CDR3 is TGTGCCAGCAGAAGTGGGACAGGGGCCTACGAGCAGTACTTC. It specifies CASRSGTGAYEQYF.

The chain recombines TRBV20-1 with TRBJ1-2, with D unclear. V lost 5 bases and J lost 5, with 9 bases in between. From germline, CDR1 is DFQATT and CDR2 SNEGSKA (reference sequence). The CDR3 spans 11 residues. The CDR3 DNA sequence: TGCAGTGCTGCAGTCCTGTATGGCTACACCTTC. The encoded protein is CSAAVLYGYTF.

The chain couples TRBV18 to TRBJ1-2; D unclear. Per the germline V gene, CDR1 is KGHSH and CDR2 is LQKENI. V shed 1 base and J shed 3 bases, with 9 bases lying between them. CDR3 length equals 14 residues. CDR3 amino acids: CASSPRSADYGYTF. CDR3 nucleotide sequence: TGTGCCAGCTCACCACGGTCGGCAGACTATGGCTACACCTTC.

This clonotype has more than one count but fewer than ten. The chain links TRBV20-1 to TRBJ1-1; D gene ambiguous. The germline gives CDR1 DFQATT, CDR2 SNEGSKA (reference sequence). With 2 bases removed from V and 1 base from J, the gap between germline ends came to 5 bases. This CDR3 has 12 residues. CDR3 nucleotides: TGCAGTGCTAGACCCGCGAACACTGAAGCTTTCTTT. Translation gives CSARPANTEAFF.

The chain uses TRBV7-8 and TRBJ2-7, with no clear D. Germline CDR1 SGHVS, CDR2 FQNEAQ. V lost 6 bases and J 3 bases, leaving 9 bases between the germline ends. The CDR3 has 12 amino acids. The CDR3 loop is CASSFGLYEQYF. The DNA of the CDR3 is TGTGCCAGCAGTTTTGGGCTCTACGAGCAGTACTTC.

This clonotype was observed at least ten times. The J gene is TRBJ2-1, the V gene TRBV5-4; 9 nucleotides align to TRBD2. This CDR3 has 15 residues. Germline loops: CDR1 SGHNT, CDR2 YYREEE (reference sequence). With V trimmed by 4 bases and J by 2 bases, 4 bases remained unmatched. The CDR3 loop is CASSPRGGTYNEQFF. The CDR3 bases are TGTGCCAGCAGCCCGCGGGGGGGCACCTACAATGAGCAGTTCTTC. Full variable domain (remainder filled in from reference TRBV5-4 and TRBJ2-1): ETGVTQSPTHLIKTRGQQVTLRCSSQSGHNTVSWYQQALGQGPQFIFQYYREEENGRGNFPPRFSGLQFPNYSSELNVNALELDDSALYLCASSPRGGTYNEQFFGPGTRLTVL.

CDR3 protein: CAWHTDKAYEQYF. The CDR3 DNA sequence: TGTGCCTGGCATACGGACAAGGCCTACGAGCAGTACTTC. The chain carries TRBV30 and TRBJ2-7, with D tentatively TRBD1 (5 bases). Trimming removed 5 bases at V and 2 bases at J, with 13 bases between. The germline CDR1 and CDR2 sequences are GTSNPN and SVGIG (reference sequence). The CDR3 sequence is 13 residues long.

This clonotype has only a few counts. The rearrangement uses TRBV7-2 and TRBJ2-5; the D gene is possibly TRBD1 (5 bases). Germline assignment: CDR1 SGHTA and CDR2 FQGNSA. This CDR3 region has 15 residues. The V end was cut by 1 base, the J end by 5 bases, with 14 bases between. The CDR3 region is CASSLVGRALETQYF. The CDR3 bases are TGTGCCAGCAGCTTAGTAGGCAGGGCCTTGGAGACCCAGTACTTC.

The chain recombines TRBV25-1 with TRBJ1-2; D remains ambiguous. The germline V and J ends were trimmed by 4 bases and 2 bases, with 8 bases remaining between them. Germline V gene data show CDR1 as MGHDK and CDR2 as SYGVNS. This CDR3 region has 13 residues. The CDR3 coding sequence is TGTGCCAGCAGTGGGCGCACCAACTATGGCTACACCTTC. As protein: CASSGRTNYGYTF.

This clonotype appeared once. The chain links TRBV13 to TRBJ2-1; D gene uncertain. V was cut by 5 bases and J by 7 bases, with 0 bases left in between. CDR1 and CDR2 from the germline V gene are PRHDT and FYEKMQ (reference sequence). The CDR3 runs to 9 residues. The CDR3 coding sequence is TGTGCCAGCAGCAATGAGCAGTTCTTC. Amino acids: CASSNEQFF. Variable domain in full (rest from reference TRBV13 and TRBJ2-1): AAGVIQSPRHLIKEKRETATLKCYPIPRHDTVYWYQQGPGQDPQFLISFYEKMQSDKGSIPDRFSAQQFSDYHSELNMSSLELGDSALYFCASSNEQFFGPGTRLTVL.

In its sample, this clonotype was seen a few times. The chain employs TRBV7-9 and TRBJ2-4; maybe TRBD2 (7 bases). V lost 5 bases, J lost 0 bases, and 17 bases lay in between. The V gene's germline CDR1 is SEHNR and CDR2 FQNEAQ (reference sequence). The CDR3 spans 17 residues. The CDR3 region has the DNA TGTGCCAGCAGCCCCTCGGGCGGGGGCTTAGCCAAAAACATTCAGTACTTC. Translation: CASSPSGGGLAKNIQYF.

There are a few counts of this clonotype. The gene calls are TRBV3-1 and TRBJ2-1; D remains ambiguous. V lost 6 bases to trimming and J lost 5 bases, with 11 bases between them. Germline loops: CDR1 LGHDT, CDR2 YNNKEL (reference sequence). The CDR3 has 13 amino acids. Here the CDR3 reads CASRLGLDNEQFF. The CDR3 region has the DNA TGTGCCAGCAGACTGGGCCTAGACAATGAGCAGTTCTTC.